A single sample gave rise to the 25 T cell receptor beta chains below, sequenced in a study of lymphopenia after photon versus proton radiotherapy. Clones were read by immunoSEQ multiplex PCR, and TCRdb kept only the in-frame ones, dropping some. The profile shows 55,000 to 70,000 clones, about 89% of them singletons. The sample in question was peripheral blood, obtained from a patient treated with proton-based radiotherapy. The receptors were sampled from a man older than 75 with esophageal cancer.

The V gene is TRBV28, the J gene TRBJ1-4; 8 nucleotides line up with TRBD1. The V gene's germline CDR1 is MDHEN and CDR2 SYDVKM. The CDR3 is 18 residues long. Trimming removed 0 bases from V and 1 base from J; junction bases left unmatched: 7. The CDR3 DNA reads as TGTGCCAGCAGTTTATGGCAGGGGGCCACGGTAACTAATGAAAAACTGTTTTTT. Translating it yields CASSLWQGATVTNEKLFF.

This chain uses TRBV7-9 with TRBJ2-7; D might be TRBD2 (5 bases). Trimming pared 2 bases from V and 7 bases from J, leaving 9 bases between. Germline V gene data show CDR1 as SEHNR and CDR2 as FQNEAQ (reference sequence). This CDR3 contains 12 residues. Here the CDR3 reads CASSLLSGEQYF. The DNA of the CDR3 is TGTGCCAGCAGCTTACTTTCGGGGGAGCAGTACTTC. Looking up the rest from reference TRBV7-9 and TRBJ2-7 gives the full variable domain: DTGVSQNPRHKITKRGQNVTFRCDPISEHNRLYWYRQTLGQGPEFLTYFQNEAQLEKSRLLSDRFSAERPKGSFSTLEIQRTEQGDSAMYLCASSLLSGEQYFGPGTRLTVT.

For the CDR3, the DNA is TGTGCCAGCAGAATACAGGGAACTAATGAAAAACTGTTTTTT. Protein: CASRIQGTNEKLFF. V gene TRBV2 combines with J gene TRBJ1-4, with a weak D call TRBD1 (6 bases). Germline assignment: CDR1 SNHLY and CDR2 FYNNEI. The V gene lost 6 bases and the J gene lost 1 base, with 9 bases spanning the gap. The CDR3 spans 14 residues.

The gene calls are TRBV11-2 and TRBJ2-1; 9 nucleotides line up with TRBD2. V lost 6 bases, J lost 4 bases, and 7 bases stayed unmatched. Germline-derived CDR1 and CDR2 are SGHAT and FQNNGV. The CDR3 length is 15 residues. CDR3 sequence reads: CASRRISGRYNEQFF. Written as DNA, the CDR3 is TGTGCCAGCAGAAGAATTAGCGGGAGATACAATGAGCAGTTCTTC.

The rearrangement links TRBV6-5 to TRBJ2-3; a weak D match, TRBD2 (5 bases). The CDR3 extends over 13 amino acids. V gave up 8 bases and J gave up 1 base, with 10 bases separating them. Germline CDR1 and CDR2: MNHEY and SVGAGI. The CDR3 reads CASGLRGTDTQYF. The DNA for the CDR3 is TGTGCCAGCGGACTCCGGGGCACAGATACGCAGTATTTT.

This chain links TRBV6-6 with TRBJ2-3, with D perhaps matching TRBD1 or TRBD2 (5 bases each). Per germline, CDR1 MNHNY and CDR2 SVGAGI (reference sequence). Trimming left V 2 bases short and J 3 bases short, with 9 bases between. The CDR3 consists of 14 residues. The CDR3 protein is CASSYMRGTDTQYF. The CDR3 region has the DNA TGTGCCAGCAGTTACATGAGGGGAACAGATACGCAGTATTTT.

The CDR3 coding sequence is TGTGCCTGGAGCGGGGGCCAGGATAATTCACCCCTCCACTTT. Protein: CAWSGGQDNSPLHF. The rearrangement uses TRBV30 and TRBJ1-6; perhaps TRBD1 as D (6 bases). Germline values: CDR1 GTSNPN, CDR2 SVGIG (reference sequence). CDR3 size: 14 residues. Between the trimmed V and J ends, which lost 3 bases and 5 bases, there was a span of 11 bases.

The rearrangement joins TRBV30 to TRBJ2-7; TRBD1 aligns across 11 bases. CDR1 is GTSNPN and CDR2 is SVGIG in the germline V gene (reference sequence). The CDR3 runs 13 residues. V gave up 6 bases and J gave up 5 bases; unmatched junction bases: 6. CDR3 region: CACVSGQGDEQYF. The CDR3 DNA is TGTGCCTGTGTATCGGGACAGGGGGACGAGCAGTACTTC.

A word on this clone: Mismatch with germline at one junction end may stem from a read error. The chain joins TRBV5-4 to TRBJ2-3; D might be TRBD1 or TRBD2, each matching 5 bases. Per the germline V gene, CDR1 is SGHNT and CDR2 is YYREEE (reference sequence). The CDR3 extends over 14 amino acids. This CDR3 reads CASSSTFVAGVGDF. Here the CDR3 DNA reads TGTGCCAGCAGCTCAACCTTCGTCGCCGGGGTAGGGGATTTT. The whole variable domain, remainder taken from reference TRBV5-4 and TRBJ2-3, is ETGVTQSPTHLIKTRGQQVTLRCSSQSGHNTVSWYQQALGQGPQFIFQYYREEENGRGNFPPRFSGLQFPNYSSELNVNALELDDSALYLCASSSTFVAGVGDFGPGTRLTVL.

The chain links TRBV5-1 to TRBJ2-3, with D hard to call. The V gene lost 10 bases and the J gene lost 4 bases, with 7 bases spanning the gap. CDR1 and CDR2 (germline): SGHRS, YFSETQ. There are 10 residues in the CDR3. This CDR3 reads CAPRPDTQYF. The CDR3 nucleotides read TGCGCCCCCCGGCCAGATACGCAGTATTTT.

Written as DNA, the CDR3 is TGTGCCAGCAGTTTGGAGGTGAAAAATGAGCAGTTCTTC. Translated: CASSLEVKNEQFF. The chain uses TRBV27 and TRBJ2-1, with D possibly matching TRBD2 (5 bases). Germline lookup yields CDR1 MNHEY and CDR2 SMNVEV (reference sequence). This CDR3 comprises 13 residues. V was shortened by 3 bases and J by 7 bases, with 10 bases between the two germline ends.

The chain has TRBV29-1 and TRBJ2-7; D remains unclear. This CDR3 has 13 residues. V was pared by 7 bases and J by 2 bases, with 15 bases between. Germline lookup yields CDR1 SQVTM and CDR2 ANQGSEA. The CDR3 protein is CSAGISLPYEQYF. The CDR3 region has the DNA TGCAGCGCTGGGATATCTCTCCCCTACGAGCAGTACTTC.

In its sample, this clone was seen once. This chain links TRBV7-2 with TRBJ1-5, with D perhaps TRBD1 (6 bases). The V end lost 4 bases, the J end lost 3 bases, and 7 bases lay between the germline ends. Germline values: CDR1 SGHTA, CDR2 FQGNSA. This CDR3 has 13 residues. The CDR3 spells CASSYRDNQPQHF. The CDR3 DNA follows: TGTGCCAGCAGCTACAGGGACAATCAGCCCCAGCATTTT.

This sequence joins TRBV5-1 and TRBJ1-4, with D possibly TRBD1 on 6 matching bases. This CDR3 is 19 amino acids long. Per germline, CDR1 SGHRS and CDR2 YFSETQ. The V end was cut by 0 bases, the J end by 2 bases, with 20 bases between. CDR3 DNA: TGCGCCAGCAGCTTGGGAAGTTTACAGGGAGGACGCACTAATGAAAAACTGTTTTTT. Translation gives CASSLGSLQGGRTNEKLFF.

This clone was seen just once. This chain uses TRBV18 with TRBJ2-7; D gene ambiguous. The CDR3 is made up of 11 amino acids. The germline CDR1 and CDR2 sequences are KGHSH and LQKENI. The V and J ends lost 3 bases and 7 bases respectively, with 7 bases between them. The chain's CDR3 is CASSPSDEQYF. The CDR3 DNA reads TGTGCCAGCTCACCGTCTGATGAGCAGTACTTC. The whole variable domain, filled in from reference TRBV18 and TRBJ2-7, reads NAGVMQNPRHLVRRRGQEARLRCSPMKGHSHVYWYRQLPEEGLKFMVYLQKENIIDESGMPKERFSAEFPKEGPSILRIQQVVRGDSAAYFCASSPSDEQYFGPGTRLTVT.

The chain employs TRBV11-3 and TRBJ2-1, with D perhaps assigned TRBD1 or TRBD2 (5 bases each). V was pared by 3 bases and J by 5 bases, with 11 bases between. CDR1 is SGHNT, CDR2 YENEEA, per germline. This CDR3 region has 14 residues. Here the CDR3 reads CASSFPGRNNEQFF. The CDR3 DNA reads as TGTGCCAGCAGCTTTCCGGGGCGAAACAATGAGCAGTTCTTC.

Here the CDR3 reads CASSLALQGASDEQYF. In DNA, the CDR3 is TGCGCCAGCAGCTTGGCCTTGCAGGGGGCGTCCGACGAGCAGTACTTC. The chain uses TRBV5-1 and TRBJ2-7; TRBD1 aligns across 8 bases. This CDR3 spans 16 amino acids. The germline CDR1 and CDR2 sequences are SGHRS and YFSETQ. The V gene end was trimmed by 0 bases and the J gene end by 5 bases; junction bases not matched to a gene: 10.

The chain is built from TRBV27 and TRBJ1-2, with 7 bases lining up with TRBD1. V lost 2 bases, J lost 5 bases, and 14 bases stayed unmatched. The CDR3 covers 17 residues. Per the germline V gene, CDR1 is MNHEY and CDR2 is SMNVEV (reference sequence). The CDR3 coding sequence is TGTGCCAGCAGTTTACACCCAAAGGGGGCAGGGCGGTATGGCTACACCTTC. It codes for CASSLHPKGAGRYGYTF.

The chain carries TRBV18 and TRBJ2-1, with TRBD1 matching over 10 bases. Per the germline V gene, CDR1 is KGHSH and CDR2 is LQKENI. V lost 0 bases and J lost 1; bases outside the gene matches: 0. The length of the CDR3 is 16 residues. The CDR3 reads CASSPPGQGSYNEQFF. The CDR3 DNA follows: TGTGCCAGCTCACCACCGGGACAGGGGTCCTACAATGAGCAGTTCTTC.

The chain is built from TRBV7-2 and TRBJ2-5, with D possibly TRBD2 on 6 matching bases. From germline, CDR1 is SGHTA and CDR2 FQGNSA. Trimming removed 4 bases at V and 5 bases at J, with 11 bases between. CDR3 length: 13 amino acids. CDR3 sequence (DNA): TGTGCCAGCAGCTCGATGGGGAGGGAGACCCAGTACTTC. The encoded protein is CASSSMGRETQYF.

CDR3 bases: TGTGCCAGCAGCTTACGGCCTCAGGGGTCACCCCTCCACTTT. Protein sequence: CASSLRPQGSPLHF. This rearrangement joins TRBV7-2 to TRBJ1-6; D perhaps matches TRBD1 (6 bases). V shed 2 bases and J shed 10 bases, with 12 bases lying between them. The CDR3 is made up of 14 amino acids. The germline gives CDR1 SGHTA, CDR2 FQGNSA.

This clone was seen just once. The V call is TRBV7-7, the J call TRBJ2-2; a possible D gene is TRBD1 (5 bases). Trimming shortened V by 1 base and J by 5 bases, and 11 bases separated the two germline ends. The CDR3 is made up of 15 amino acids. CDR1 is SSHAT and CDR2 is FNYEAQ in the germline V gene (reference sequence). CDR3 DNA: TGTGCCAGCAGCTTAGGCTCAGGGTATACCGGGGAGCTGTTTTTT. This encodes CASSLGSGYTGELFF.

This clone came up once. This rearrangement joins TRBV29-1 to TRBJ1-2; D remains unclear. The CDR3 is made up of 13 amino acids. The V and J ends lost 3 bases and 8 bases respectively, with 16 bases between them. Germline CDR1 SQVTM, CDR2 ANQGSEA. In DNA, the CDR3 is TGCAGCGTTGAGCGGTTAACATCGGGCGGCTACACCTTC. This gives the protein CSVERLTSGGYTF.

The rearrangement uses TRBV4-2 and TRBJ1-2, with D possibly matching TRBD1 (6 bases). The germline V and J ends were trimmed by 1 base and 2 bases, with 23 bases remaining between them. This CDR3 region has 19 residues. Per the germline V gene, CDR1 is LGHNA and CDR2 is YNFKEQ. CDR3: CASSQARRSRPGENYGYTF. The CDR3 coding sequence is TGTGCCAGCAGCCAAGCTCGACGGTCCCGGCCAGGGGAGAACTATGGCTACACCTTC.

The genes are TRBV6-1 and TRBJ2-5; TRBD1 aligns across 7 bases. The germline V gene has CDR1 MNHNS and CDR2 SASEGT. J gave up 3 bases and V 4 bases, and 8 bases lay outside the gene matches. The CDR3 sequence is 15 residues long. The CDR3 region is CASSAAGGVEETQYF. DNA of the CDR3: TGTGCCAGCAGTGCGGCAGGGGGTGTTGAAGAGACCCAGTACTTC.